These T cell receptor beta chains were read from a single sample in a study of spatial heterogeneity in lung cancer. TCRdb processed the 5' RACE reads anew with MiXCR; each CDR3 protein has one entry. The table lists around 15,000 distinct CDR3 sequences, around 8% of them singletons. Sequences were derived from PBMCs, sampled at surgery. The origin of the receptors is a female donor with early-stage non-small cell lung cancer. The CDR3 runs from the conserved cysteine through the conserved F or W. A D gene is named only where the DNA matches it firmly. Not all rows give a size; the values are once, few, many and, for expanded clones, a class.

TGTGCCAGCAGCTTAGGCACGGAAAATGAAAAACTGTTTTTT | CASSLGTENEKLFF | TRBJ1-4 | 14 | many | TRBV7-2 | -
TGTGCCAGCTCCTGGACAAGCTCTGGAAACACCATATATTTT | CASSWTSSGNTIYF | TRBJ1-3 | 14 | many | TRBV28 | -
TGTGCCACCAGTGACCGGCAACTTACTAGCTCCGGGGGGAATGAGCAGTTCTTC | CATSDRQLTSSGGNEQFF | TRBJ2-1 | 18 | many | TRBV24-1 | TRBD2
TGTGCCAGCAGTCGACAGGGGAGCGAGCAGTACTTC | CASSRQGSEQYF | TRBJ2-7 | 12 | medium-sized | TRBV6-2/TRBV6-3 | TRBD1
TGTGCCAGCAGTACTCCGGAGAGGGGATATGGCTACACCTTC | CASSTPERGYGYTF | TRBJ1-2 | 14 | many | TRBV6-6 | -
TGTGCCAGCAGCCAAGAAGGGGGGCCGGAGACCCAGTACTTC | CASSQEGGPETQYF | TRBJ2-5 | 14 | - | TRBV14 | -
TGTGCCAGCAACCGAAACGGGTTCCAGGAGACCCAGTACTTC | CASNRNGFQETQYF | TRBJ2-5 | 14 | many | TRBV2 | -
TGTGCCATCAGTGAAGACAGAAGGGGCTACACCTTC | CAISEDRRGYTF | TRBJ1-2 | 12 | many | TRBV10-3 | -
TGTGCCAGCAGCGCCGGAGGGACAGGGATCTACGAGCAGTACTTC | CASSAGGTGIYEQYF | TRBJ2-7 | 15 | few | TRBV5-4 | TRBD1
TGTGCCAGCAGTTTGAGGGGTGAGACCCAGTACTTC | CASSLRGETQYF | TRBJ2-5 | 12 | - | TRBV28 | -
TGTGCCAGCAGCAGGGACCTCTTGTACCCGAACACTGAAGCTTTCTTT | CASSRDLLYPNTEAFF | TRBJ1-1 | 16 | many | TRBV6-5 | -
TGTGCCAGCAGTTTATCGAGCGGAGACGCAGATACGCAGTATTTT | CASSLSSGDADTQYF | TRBJ2-3 | 15 | few | TRBV27 | -
TGCAGTGCTAGAGCGGGCGGGACTCCTTATGGCTACACCTTC | CSARAGGTPYGYTF | TRBJ1-2 | 14 | many | TRBV20-1 | -
TGTGCCAGCAGCTTATTGACAGTGGGAACTGAAGCTTTCTTT | CASSLLTVGTEAFF | TRBJ1-1 | 14 | many | TRBV7-9 | -
TGTGCCAGCAGTGAATGGACCCCCGAGGAAAAACTGTTTTTT | CASSEWTPEEKLFF | TRBJ1-4 | 14 | many | TRBV2 | -
TGTGCCAGCAGCAGGCTAGCGGGGATGAACACCGGGGAGCTGTTTTTT | CASSRLAGMNTGELFF | TRBJ2-2 | 16 | - | TRBV7-2 | TRBD2
TGTGCCAGCAGTTTTACAGGGGGGTATGGCTACACCTTC | CASSFTGGYGYTF | TRBJ1-2 | 13 | few | TRBV12-3/TRBV12-4 | TRBD1
TGTGCCAGCAGCTTAGGCCAGGGTCTGAGGACTGAAGCTTTCTTT | CASSLGQGLRTEAFF | TRBJ1-1 | 15 | - | TRBV11-2 | -
TGTGCCACCAGCAGAGACAGGGGCCAAGAGACCCAGTACTTC | CATSRDRGQETQYF | TRBJ2-5 | 14 | - | TRBV15 | -
TGCGCCGGCAGCCATTCTGCAGGGAGGAACACCATATATTTT | CAGSHSAGRNTIYF | TRBJ1-3 | 14 | - | TRBV4-1 | -
TGTGCCAGCAGTTCCCACCAGGGGGCCGCCACAGATACGCAGTATTTT | CASSSHQGAATDTQYF | TRBJ2-3 | 16 | - | TRBV28 | TRBD1
TGCGCCAGCAGCAGCCCCAAACCGGGGGCCATGAACACTGAAGCTTTCTTT | CASSSPKPGAMNTEAFF | TRBJ1-1 | 17 | - | TRBV5-1 | -
TGTGCCAGCAGCGGGGGCTCTGGAAACACCATATATTTT | CASSGGSGNTIYF | TRBJ1-3 | 13 | many | TRBV4-2 | -
TGTGCCAGCAGTTACGATTCTAGCGGGAGGTTCTACGAGCAGTACTTC | CASSYDSSGRFYEQYF | TRBJ2-7 | 16 | many | TRBV6-2/TRBV6-3 | TRBD2
TGTGCCAGCAGTTCCCTGATACCACCACTCACTGAAGCTTTCTTT | CASSSLIPPLTEAFF | TRBJ1-1 | 15 | many | TRBV27 | -
TGTGCCAGCAGTTTACGACAGGGCGGAGAGCAGTACTTC | CASSLRQGGEQYF | TRBJ2-7 | 13 | - | TRBV12-3/TRBV12-4 | TRBD1
TGTGCCAGCAGTGAAGTCGGGGGGCGCCCAGATACGCAGTATTTT | CASSEVGGRPDTQYF | TRBJ2-3 | 15 | many | TRBV6-1 | -
TGCAGTGCCCTTAACACCGGGAAGAACTATGGCTACACCTTC | CSALNTGKNYGYTF | TRBJ1-2 | 14 | many | TRBV20-1 | -
TGTGCCAGCAGCATAGGACTAGCGGCCGCCTACAATGAGCAGTTCTTC | CASSIGLAAAYNEQFF | TRBJ2-1 | 16 | medium-sized | TRBV11-1 | TRBD2
TGTGCCAGCAGTTACTCGCAGGCCCAGCATTTT | CASSYSQAQHF | TRBJ1-5 | 11 | many | TRBV6-6 | -
TGCGCCAGTAGAGGACAGGAGACAAATTCACCCCTCCACTTT | CASRGQETNSPLHF | TRBJ1-6 | 14 | many | TRBV5-1 | TRBD1
TGCGCCAGCAGTCAATGTCAGGGGGCCTTTAACACTGAAGCTTTCTTT | CASSQCQGAFNTEAFF | TRBJ1-1 | 16 | large | TRBV23-1 | TRBD1
TGTGCCAGCAGTGAGGACAGGTCGGGGGCCAACGTCCTGACTTTC | CASSEDRSGANVLTF | TRBJ2-6 | 15 | - | TRBV6-6 | TRBD1
TGCAGTGCCTACCCCCCGTGGGGGGCACAAGAGACCCAGTACTTC | CSAYPPWGAQETQYF | TRBJ2-5 | 15 | - | TRBV20-1 | -
TGTGCCAGCAGCTTAGGGGGTTCGTACTCCTACAATGAGCAGTTCTTC | CASSLGGSYSYNEQFF | TRBJ2-1 | 16 | many | TRBV11-1 | -
TGTGCCAGCAGCGTAGAGGGGGCTAGCACAGATACGCAGTATTTT | CASSVEGASTDTQYF | TRBJ2-3 | 15 | many | TRBV9 | TRBD1
TGTGCCAGTAGTATGTGGCCCGAGGCCAGGAGTGGCTACACCTTC | CASSMWPEARSGYTF | TRBJ1-2 | 15 | many | TRBV19 | -
TGCAGTGCTGGGAAGGAGGGGGGGGCGACAGATACGCAGTATTTT | CSAGKEGGATDTQYF | TRBJ2-3 | 15 | many | TRBV20-1 | -
TGTGCCAGCAGTTTTAGAATCAATCAGCCCCAGCATTTT | CASSFRINQPQHF | TRBJ1-5 | 13 | many | TRBV12-3/TRBV12-4 | -
TGTGCCAGCTCACAAACAGGGGCAGATACGCAGTATTTT | CASSQTGADTQYF | TRBJ2-3 | 13 | few | TRBV18 | TRBD1
TGTGCCAGCAGCTTAACTGGGGGCTCCTACGAGCAGTACTTC | CASSLTGGSYEQYF | TRBJ2-7 | 14 | few | TRBV7-3 | -
TGTGCCAGCAGTGGACAGGGGGTTCCTGGAAACACCATATATTTT | CASSGQGVPGNTIYF | TRBJ1-3 | 15 | many | TRBV6-6 | TRBD1
TGCAGTGCTAGCGGACAGGGGCCATACGAGCAGTACTTC | CSASGQGPYEQYF | TRBJ2-7 | 13 | many | TRBV20-1 | TRBD1